The next 31 T cell receptor beta chains were all read from a single sample in a study of breast tumors, draining lymph nodes, adjacent tissues. TCRdb reprocessed the multiplex PCR reads via MiXCR and lists one record per CDR3 protein. The data show some 49,000 distinct CDR3 sequences, about 23% seen once. What was sequenced was breast tumor tissue. These receptors all stem from a female donor with breast cancer. Some clones in this sample may be carry-over from other donors' samples.

Many counts were recorded for this clonotype. The CDR3 DNA reads TGTGCCAGCAGCGGCATGGGGGACAGGGGGCTTGCTTCCTATGGCTACACCTTC. Translated, it gives CASSGMGDRGLASYGYTF. The chain employs TRBV5-6 and TRBJ1-2, with 12 bases lining up with TRBD1. Germline V gene sequence: CDR1 SGHDT, CDR2 YYEEEE. V shed 4 bases, J shed 4 bases, and the junction held 14 bases outside the gene matches. This CDR3 has 18 amino acids.

This clonotype was seen repeatedly, ten times or more. This chain connects TRBV6-2 or TRBV6-3 to TRBJ1-5; D perhaps matches TRBD1 (6 bases). The CDR3 sequence is 14 residues long. Trimming removed 3 bases from V and 7 bases from J, with 13 bases in between. Per the germline V gene, CDR1 is MNHEY and CDR2 is SVGEGT. The CDR3 spells CASSYGGAWQPQHF. In nucleotides, the CDR3 is TGTGCCAGCAGTTATGGGGGGGCATGGCAGCCCCAGCATTTT.

In the case of this clonotype: Being one base from a much bigger clone, this may be a read error. The V gene is TRBV6-1, the J gene TRBJ1-2, with D unclear. V was cut by 2 bases and J by 4 bases, with 5 bases left in between. Germline-derived CDR1 and CDR2 are MNHNS and SASEGT. CDR3 size: 12 residues. CDR3 amino acids: CASSEMGYGYTF. The CDR3 DNA is TGTGCCAGCAGTGAAATGGGCTATGGCTACACCTTC.

This clonotype was counted many times. The CDR3 coding sequence is TGTGCCAGCAGTGAAGCGGTTAGAGGGGGCGCGCTGTTTTTT. It codes for CASSEAVRGGALFF. The chain has TRBV2 and TRBJ2-2, with 7 bases fitting TRBD1. Germline-derived CDR1 and CDR2 are SNHLY and FYNNEI. The CDR3 covers 14 residues. V shed 0 bases, J shed 13 bases, and the junction held 8 bases outside the gene matches.

This clonotype has ten or more counts. The CDR3: CAWSQGAGNTIYF. The CDR3 coding sequence is TGTGCCTGGAGTCAGGGGGCCGGAAACACCATATATTTT. The V call is TRBV30, the J call TRBJ1-3; 8 bases are shared with TRBD1. The trim removed 2 bases at V and 4 bases at J, leaving 1 base unmatched. Germline CDR1 is GTSNPN and CDR2 is SVGIG (reference sequence). The CDR3 runs 13 residues.

This clonotype was recorded at least ten times. The rearrangement joins TRBV4-1 to TRBJ1-2, with 8 bases lining up with TRBD1. Trimming cost V 0 bases and J 2 bases; bases outside gene matches: 2. Germline lookup yields CDR1 MGHRA and CDR2 YSYEKL. The CDR3 consists of 15 residues. CDR3 DNA: TGCGCCAGCAGCCAAGACCGGACAGGGAACTATGGCTACACCTTC. This codes for CASSQDRTGNYGYTF.

This clonotype was observed at least ten times. The rearrangement joins TRBV12-3 or TRBV12-4 to TRBJ1-2, with 7 bases aligning to TRBD1. Trimming at V came to 5 bases and at J to 8 bases, leaving 8 bases not matched to a gene. This CDR3 spans 13 amino acids. The CDR3: CASSPGQVGGYTF. DNA for the CDR3: TGTGCCAGCAGTCCCGGACAGGTTGGAGGCTACACCTTC.

This clonotype is labeled medium-sized. This chain connects TRBV10-3 to TRBJ2-7; 8 positions agree with TRBD2. CDR3 size: 14 residues. After removal of 6 bases from V and 0 bases from J, the junction contained 4 bases not matched to a gene. Germline CDR1 is ENHRY and CDR2 is SYGVKD. As DNA, the CDR3 is TGTGCCATCAGCGAAAGCGGGAGCTCCTACGAGCAGTACTTC. It specifies CAISESGSSYEQYF.

Ten or more counts support this clonotype. The genes are TRBV5-6 and TRBJ2-7; possible D gene TRBD1, 6 bases. Trimming pared 2 bases from V and 7 bases from J, leaving 19 bases between. Per the germline V gene, CDR1 is SGHDT and CDR2 is YYEEEE. The CDR3 contains 15 residues. The CDR3 DNA is TGTGCCAGCAGCTTTGACAGGCGAAAATGGGGGGAGCAGTACTTC. Translating gives CASSFDRRKWGEQYF.

This clonotype came up many times. This rearrangement joins TRBV5-5 to TRBJ1-5, with D possibly matching TRBD1 (5 bases). Germline V CDR1 and CDR2: SGHKS, YYEKEE (reference sequence). With 0 bases removed from V and 0 bases from J, the gap between germline ends came to 13 bases. The CDR3 length is 17 residues. CDR3 DNA sequence: TGTGCCAGCAGCTTGGCCCCGGGACGTAATAGCAATCAGCCCCAGCATTTT. This codes for CASSLAPGRNSNQPQHF.

This clonotype was seen at least ten times. The chain uses TRBV7-9 and TRBJ2-1, with a possible D match to TRBD2 (5 bases). V was pared by 5 bases and J by 1 base, with 18 bases between. Germline V CDR1 and CDR2: SEHNR, FQNEAQ (reference sequence). This CDR3 spans 17 amino acids. The CDR3 DNA reads TGTGCCAGCAGCCCAAGTGCGGGCGCGCTTTCCTACAATGAGCAGTTCTTC. It translates to CASSPSAGALSYNEQFF. Complete variable domain (other parts from reference TRBV7-9 and TRBJ2-1): DTGVSQNPRHKITKRGQNVTFRCDPISEHNRLYWYRQTLGQGPEFLTYFQNEAQLEKSRLLSDRFSAERPKGSFSTLEIQRTEQGDSAMYLCASSPSAGALSYNEQFFGPGTRLTVL.

The chain is built from TRBV19 and TRBJ2-1; TRBD2 agrees at 9 bases. V lost 2 bases to trimming and J lost 1 base; unmatched junction nucleotides: 6. There are 17 residues in the CDR3. Germline V CDR1 and CDR2: LNHDA, SQIVND (reference sequence). The CDR3 coding sequence is TGTGCCAGTAGTATAAACAGCGGGAGGAGTTCCTACAATGAGCAGTTCTTC. Translation gives CASSINSGRSSYNEQFF.

The chain is built from TRBV20-1 and TRBJ1-1; D remains ambiguous. Germline V gene lookup returns CDR1 DFQATT and CDR2 SNEGSKA (reference sequence). V lost 0 bases to trimming and J lost 1 base, with 9 bases between them. CDR3 length: 14 residues. The CDR3 is CSARDHVRNTEAFF. The CDR3 DNA reads as TGCAGTGCTAGAGATCACGTTAGGAACACTGAAGCTTTCTTT.

The table lists this clonotype with a few counts. The chain combines TRBV27 with TRBJ2-4, with 8 bases matching TRBD1. In germline, CDR1 is MNHEY, CDR2 SMNVEV (reference sequence). The CDR3 consists of 13 residues. The J segment lost 7 bases and the V segment lost 6 bases, leaving 5 bases of the junction unmatched. CDR3 DNA sequence: TGTGCCAGCAGGACAGGGGCAACGAACATTCAGTACTTC. Protein sequence: CASRTGATNIQYF.

This chain joins TRBV12-3 or TRBV12-4 and TRBJ2-1, with unresolved D. The length of the CDR3 is 14 residues. The V end lost 1 base, the J end lost 5 bases, and 9 bases lay between the germline ends. CDR3 sequence reads: CASSLGSNNNEQFF. The CDR3 coding sequence is TGTGCCAGCAGTTTAGGTAGTAATAACAATGAGCAGTTCTTC.

This clonotype was seen more than once but under ten times. Germline and junction disagree at one end, which may indicate a read error. The chain is built from TRBV2 and TRBJ2-2; perhaps TRBD2 as D (6 bases). Germline V lookup: CDR1 SNHLY, CDR2 FYNNEI. CDR3 length equals 14 residues. CDR3 residues: CAGSQLAITGELFF. CDR3 DNA sequence: TGTGCCGGCAGCCAACTAGCAATAACCGGGGAGCTGTTTTTT. Full variable domain (missing parts from reference TRBV2 and TRBJ2-2): EPEVTQTPSHQVTQMGQEVILRCVPISNHLYFYWYRQILGQKVEFLVSFYNNEISEKSEIFDDQFSVERPDGSNFTLKIRSTKLEDSAMYFCAGSQLAITGELFFGEGSRLTVL.

Note on this clonotype: One base away lies a much larger clone, so this may be a sequencing read error. The chain joins TRBV19 to TRBJ2-7, with D maybe TRBD1 (5 bases). This CDR3 comprises 14 residues. CDR1 is LNHDA and CDR2 is SQIVND in the germline V gene (reference sequence). DNA for the CDR3: TGTGCCAGTAGTATCAGGGTCACGTCGCACGAGCAGTGCTTC. Translated: CASSIRVTSHEQCF.

This clonotype has a count of ten or more. The rearrangement links TRBV12-3 or TRBV12-4 to TRBJ2-4; the D is unclear. The V and J ends lost 2 bases and 2 bases respectively, with 10 bases between them. This CDR3 has 15 residues. The CDR3 nucleotides read TGTGCCAGCAGTTTAAGTTGGTCAACCAAAAACATTCAGTACTTC. It translates to CASSLSWSTKNIQYF.

The chain couples TRBV18 to TRBJ2-1; no clear D gene. Trimming stripped 3 bases from V and 2 bases from J, with 5 bases between. This CDR3 spans 13 amino acids. Germline-derived CDR1 and CDR2 are KGHSH and LQKENI. Here the CDR3 reads CASSPTTYNEQFF. CDR3 bases: TGTGCCAGCTCACCCACGACCTACAATGAGCAGTTCTTC.

This clonotype was seen repeatedly, ten times or more. This chain links TRBV4-1 with TRBJ2-3; either TRBD1 or TRBD2 may fit D (6 bases each). The CDR3 totals 18 residues. V shed 0 bases and J shed 4 bases, with 20 bases lying between them. Germline CDR1 MGHRA, CDR2 YSYEKL. CDR3 residues: CASSQDEWGASSPDTQYF. DNA of the CDR3: TGCGCCAGCAGCCAAGATGAGTGGGGGGCCTCTTCCCCAGATACGCAGTATTTT.

This clonotype has a handful of counts. The V gene is TRBV30, the J gene TRBJ2-1, with 7 bases identical to TRBD2. CDR3 size: 13 residues. Germline CDR1 GTSNPN, CDR2 SVGIG (reference sequence). J lost 10 bases, V lost 1 base, and 7 bases had no gene match. CDR3 in DNA: TGTGCCTGGAGTGGGGGACTATCCGCGGAGCAGTTCTTC. Encoded protein: CAWSGGLSAEQFF.

The sample holds many counts of this clonotype. The rearrangement uses TRBV12-3 or TRBV12-4 and TRBJ2-3; TRBD2 agrees at 9 bases. J was trimmed by 6 bases and V by 2 bases; bases with no gene match: 0. The CDR3 extends over 13 amino acids. The CDR3 region has the DNA TGTGCCAGCAGTTTAAGCGGGAGGGATACGCAGTATTTT. Its protein is CASSLSGRDTQYF.

This clonotype was detected only a few times. The chain employs TRBV20-1 and TRBJ1-1, with TRBD1 as a possible D gene (6 bases). There are 13 residues in the CDR3. V shed 4 bases and J shed 3 bases, with 12 bases lying between them. The germline V gene has CDR1 DFQATT and CDR2 SNEGSKA (reference sequence). Written as DNA, the CDR3 is TGCAGTGCTAAAGGGACACTAGACACTGAAGCTTTCTTT. It is translated as CSAKGTLDTEAFF.

CDR3 loop: CASSYPGQGHNEQFF. The CDR3 DNA reads as TGTGCCAGCAGTTATCCGGGACAGGGACACAATGAGCAGTTCTTC. V and J are TRBV28 and TRBJ2-1; TRBD1 agrees at 9 bases. With V trimmed by 4 bases and J by 5 bases, 6 bases remained unmatched. Germline V gives CDR1 MDHEN, CDR2 SYDVKM. The CDR3 consists of 15 residues.

This clonotype was seen ten or more times. The chain recombines TRBV6-4 with TRBJ2-2, with 9 bases aligning to TRBD1. Unmatched junction bases numbered 7, after V lost 2 bases and J lost 6 bases. The CDR3 extends over 16 amino acids. Germline V CDR1 and CDR2: MRHNA, SNTAGT. The DNA of the CDR3 is TGTGCCAGCAGTGACCGCCCGGGACAGGGTGCCGGGGAGCTGTTTTTT. It is translated as CASSDRPGQGAGELFF.

This clonotype was observed at least ten times. CDR3 coding DNA: TGCAGTGCTAGCTCTAGCGGGGGCCTCTACGAGCAGTACTTC. Translating it yields CSASSSGGLYEQYF. The rearrangement links TRBV20-1 to TRBJ2-7; 10 bases agree with TRBD2. V dropped 3 bases and J dropped 3; count of bases not matched to a gene: 5. Germline V gene data show CDR1 as DFQATT and CDR2 as SNEGSKA (reference sequence). There are 14 residues in the CDR3.

There are many counts of this clonotype. The chain recombines TRBV12-3 or TRBV12-4 with TRBJ1-2; D gene ambiguous. Deletions cut 1 base from V and 5 bases from J, with 5 bases between. The CDR3 runs 12 residues. The CDR3 sequence: CASSLERYGYTF. The DNA of the CDR3 is TGTGCCAGCAGTTTAGAGAGATATGGCTACACCTTC.

A note on this clonotype: A read error may be the cause here, since a much bigger clone is one base away. This sequence joins TRBV20-1 and TRBJ2-1; D is undetermined. The CDR3 sequence is 15 residues long. The V end was cut by 0 bases, the J end by 6 bases, with 15 bases between. Per germline, CDR1 DFQATT and CDR2 SNEGSKA (reference sequence). CDR3: CSARDGWMSSNEQFF. The DNA of the CDR3 is TGCAGTGCTAGAGATGGCTGGATGAGCAGCAATGAGCAGTTCTTC.

This clonotype was counted ten times or more. This chain joins TRBV12-3 or TRBV12-4 and TRBJ2-2; maybe TRBD1 (6 bases). CDR3 length: 14 amino acids. The V gene lost 1 base and the J gene lost 6 bases, with 9 bases spanning the gap. The CDR3 is CASSLVTGSGELFF. In DNA, the CDR3 is TGTGCCAGCAGTTTAGTCACAGGGTCCGGGGAGCTGTTTTTT.

Concerning this clonotype itself: A much larger clone lies one base from this, so it may be a read error. The rearrangement joins TRBV6-5 to TRBJ2-1; D is unclear. CDR3 length equals 15 residues. Between the trimmed V and J ends, which lost 7 bases and 6 bases, there was a span of 19 bases. Germline CDR1 is MNHEY and CDR2 is SVGAGI. The CDR3: CASKSADLPLNEQFF. The CDR3 region has the DNA TGTGCCAGCAAGAGTGCTGATTTGCCCCTCAATGAGCAGTTCTTC.

CDR3 in amino acids: CASSLAPEPQGEQFF. The CDR3, as DNA: TGTGCCAGCAGCTTAGCTCCTGAACCTCAGGGTGAGCAGTTCTTC. V gene TRBV11-2 combines with J gene TRBJ2-1; TRBD1 is a possible D gene (5 bases). CDR3 length: 15 amino acids. Trimming removed 1 base at V and 9 bases at J, with 16 bases between. CDR1 is SGHAT and CDR2 is FQNNGV in the germline V gene.